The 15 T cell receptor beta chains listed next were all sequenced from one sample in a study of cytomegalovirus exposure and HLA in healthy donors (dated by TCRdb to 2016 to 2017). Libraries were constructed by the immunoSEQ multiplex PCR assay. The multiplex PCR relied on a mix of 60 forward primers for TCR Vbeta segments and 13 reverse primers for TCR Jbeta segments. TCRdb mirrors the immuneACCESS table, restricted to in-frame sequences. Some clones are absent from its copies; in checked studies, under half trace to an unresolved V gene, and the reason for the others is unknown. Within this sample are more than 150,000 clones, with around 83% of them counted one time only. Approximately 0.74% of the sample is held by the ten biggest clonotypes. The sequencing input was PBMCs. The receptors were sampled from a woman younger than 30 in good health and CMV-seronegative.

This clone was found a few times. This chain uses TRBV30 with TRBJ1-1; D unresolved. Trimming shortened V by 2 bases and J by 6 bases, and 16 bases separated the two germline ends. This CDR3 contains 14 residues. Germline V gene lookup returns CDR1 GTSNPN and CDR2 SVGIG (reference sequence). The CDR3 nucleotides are TGTGCCTGGAGTACCGCGACACTAGTCCCTGAAGCTTTCTTT. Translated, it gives CAWSTATLVPEAFF.

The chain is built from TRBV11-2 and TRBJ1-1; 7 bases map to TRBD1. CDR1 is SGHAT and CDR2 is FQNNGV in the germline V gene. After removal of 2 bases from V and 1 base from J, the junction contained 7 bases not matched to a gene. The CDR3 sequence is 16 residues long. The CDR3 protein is CASSLPGDSPNTEAFF. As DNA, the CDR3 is TGTGCCAGCAGCTTACCCGGGGACAGCCCGAACACTGAAGCTTTCTTT.

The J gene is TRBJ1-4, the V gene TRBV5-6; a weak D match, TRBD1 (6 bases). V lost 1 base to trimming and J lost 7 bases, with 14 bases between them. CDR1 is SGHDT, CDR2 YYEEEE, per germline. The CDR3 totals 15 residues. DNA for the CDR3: TGTGCCAGCAGCTTGTGGGGGCGCATGGGTGAAAAACTGTTTTTT. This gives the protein CASSLWGRMGEKLFF.

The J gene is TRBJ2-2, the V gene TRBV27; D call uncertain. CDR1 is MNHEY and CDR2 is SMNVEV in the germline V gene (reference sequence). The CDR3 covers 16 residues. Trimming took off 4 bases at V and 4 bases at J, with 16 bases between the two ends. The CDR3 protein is CASSSIPIISTGELFF. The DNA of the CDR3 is TGTGCCAGCAGTTCCATCCCCATTATTAGCACCGGGGAGCTGTTTTTT.

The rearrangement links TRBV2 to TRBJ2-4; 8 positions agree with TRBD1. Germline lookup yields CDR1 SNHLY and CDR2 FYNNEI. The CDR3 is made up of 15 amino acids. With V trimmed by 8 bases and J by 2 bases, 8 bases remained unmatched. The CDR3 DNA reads TGTGCCAGCTCGACTCGACAGGGGTCCAAAAACATTCAGTACTTC. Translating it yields CASSTRQGSKNIQYF.

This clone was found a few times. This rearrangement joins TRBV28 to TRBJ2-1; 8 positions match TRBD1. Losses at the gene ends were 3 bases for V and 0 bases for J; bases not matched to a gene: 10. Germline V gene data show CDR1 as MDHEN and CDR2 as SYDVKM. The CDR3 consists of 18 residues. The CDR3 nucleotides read TGTGCCAGCAGTTTGTGGCAGGGGGCAGGAAACTCCTACAATGAGCAGTTCTTC. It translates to CASSLWQGAGNSYNEQFF.

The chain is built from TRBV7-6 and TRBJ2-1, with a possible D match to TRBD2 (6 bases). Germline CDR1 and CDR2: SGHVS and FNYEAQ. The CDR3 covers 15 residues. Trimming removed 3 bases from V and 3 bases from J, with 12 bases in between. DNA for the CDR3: TGTGCCAGCAGCTTTGGAGCGGGCGGCTACAATGAGCAGTTCTTC. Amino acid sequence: CASSFGAGGYNEQFF.

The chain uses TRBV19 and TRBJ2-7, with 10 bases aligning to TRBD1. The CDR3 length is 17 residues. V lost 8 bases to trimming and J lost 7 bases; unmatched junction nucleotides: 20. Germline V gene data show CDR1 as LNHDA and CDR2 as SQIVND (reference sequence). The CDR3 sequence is CASAPLSGTGVEGEQYF. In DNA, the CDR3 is TGTGCCAGTGCCCCCCTTTCCGGGACAGGGGTTGAGGGGGAGCAGTACTTC.

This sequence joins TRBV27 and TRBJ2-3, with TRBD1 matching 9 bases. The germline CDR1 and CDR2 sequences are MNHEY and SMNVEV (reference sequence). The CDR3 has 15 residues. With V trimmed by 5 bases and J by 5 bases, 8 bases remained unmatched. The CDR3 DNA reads TGTGCCAGCAGTATAACAGGGGGCTCCGGAGATACGCAGTATTTT. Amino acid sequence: CASSITGGSGDTQYF.

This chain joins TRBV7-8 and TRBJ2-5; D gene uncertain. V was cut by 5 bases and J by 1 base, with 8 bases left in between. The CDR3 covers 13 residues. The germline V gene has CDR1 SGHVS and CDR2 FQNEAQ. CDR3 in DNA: TGTGCCAGCAGCCCCAGGTTCCAAGAGACCCAGTACTTC. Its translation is CASSPRFQETQYF.

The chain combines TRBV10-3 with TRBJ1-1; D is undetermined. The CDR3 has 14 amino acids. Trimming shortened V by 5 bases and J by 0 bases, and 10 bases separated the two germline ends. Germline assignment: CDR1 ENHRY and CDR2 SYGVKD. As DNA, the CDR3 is TGTGCCATCAGTCTCGGACTGCTGAACACTGAAGCTTTCTTT. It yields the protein CAISLGLLNTEAFF.

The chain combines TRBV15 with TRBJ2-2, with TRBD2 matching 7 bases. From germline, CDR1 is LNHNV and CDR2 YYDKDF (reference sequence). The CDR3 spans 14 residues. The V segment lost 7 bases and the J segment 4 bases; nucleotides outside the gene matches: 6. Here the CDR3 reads CATKTGEGTGELFF. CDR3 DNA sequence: TGTGCCACCAAAACCGGGGAGGGCACCGGGGAGCTGTTTTTT. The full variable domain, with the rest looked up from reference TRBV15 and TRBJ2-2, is DAMVIQNPRYQVTQFGKPVTLSCSQTLNHNVMYWYQQKSSQAPKLLFHYYDKDFNNEADTPDNFQSRRPNTSFCFLDIRSPGLGDTAMYLCATKTGEGTGELFFGEGSRLTVL.

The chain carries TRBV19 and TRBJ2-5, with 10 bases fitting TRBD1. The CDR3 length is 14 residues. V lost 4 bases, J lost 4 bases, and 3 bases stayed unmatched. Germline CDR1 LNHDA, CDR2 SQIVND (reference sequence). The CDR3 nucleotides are TGTGCCAGTAGTACCCGACAGGGGGCAGAGACCCAGTACTTC. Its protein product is CASSTRQGAETQYF.

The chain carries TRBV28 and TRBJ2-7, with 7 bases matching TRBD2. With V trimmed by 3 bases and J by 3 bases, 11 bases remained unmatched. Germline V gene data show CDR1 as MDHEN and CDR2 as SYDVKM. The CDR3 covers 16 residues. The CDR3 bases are TGTGCCAGCAGTTTTAGCGGGCCCCAGAAGGGCTACGAGCAGTACTTC. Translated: CASSFSGPQKGYEQYF.

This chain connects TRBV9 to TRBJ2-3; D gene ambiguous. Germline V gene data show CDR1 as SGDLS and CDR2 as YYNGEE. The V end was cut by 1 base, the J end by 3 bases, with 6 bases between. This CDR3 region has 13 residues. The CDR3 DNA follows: TGTGCCAGCAGCGTACAGGTTACAGATACGCAGTATTTT. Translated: CASSVQVTDTQYF.